Listed below are T cell receptor beta chains from one sample, sequenced in a study of T cells in Graves' hyperthyroidism and ophthalmopathy. TCRdb ran MiXCR on the multiplex PCR reads and lists one entry per CDR3 protein. The sample carries roughly 200,000 distinct CDR3 sequences, around 19% recorded once. Sequencing input: blood. Every receptor here comes from a man aged 40-55 years with Graves' hyperthyroidism. Both conserved end residues are part of each CDR3. The order of the fields is J gene, D gene, clone size, V gene, CDR3 DNA, CDR3 protein. A D gene is named only where the DNA matches it firmly. Part of the rows lack a size; the others show once, few, many or a class for expanded clones.

j_call: TRBJ2-3; d_call: NA; clone_size: many; v_call: TRBV12-3/TRBV12-4; cdr3_nt: TGTGCCAGCAGTTTTGGGGCGACAGCCACAGATACGCAGTATTTT; cdr3_aa: CASSFGATATDTQYF
j_call: TRBJ1-2; d_call: NA; clone_size: many; v_call: TRBV6-2/TRBV6-3; cdr3_nt: TGTGCCAGCATCACCCCGGGGCGCCCTTATGGCTACACCTTC; cdr3_aa: CASITPGRPYGYTF
j_call: TRBJ1-1; d_call: NA; clone_size: few; v_call: TRBV12-3/TRBV12-4; cdr3_nt: TGTGCCAGCAGACCTGGGCCGGTTGAAGCTTTCTTT; cdr3_aa: CASRPGPVEAFF
j_call: TRBJ2-5; d_call: TRBD1; clone_size: NA; v_call: TRBV2; cdr3_nt: TGTGCCAGCAGTGGGACAGGGGAGGGGACCCAGTACTTC; cdr3_aa: CASSGTGEGTQYF
j_call: TRBJ1-5; d_call: NA; clone_size: many; v_call: TRBV20-1; cdr3_nt: TGCAGTGCTAGAGATCGGCGGGGCGGAAATCAGCCCCAGCATTTT; cdr3_aa: CSARDRRGGNQPQHF
j_call: TRBJ1-2; d_call: TRBD1; clone_size: many; v_call: TRBV10-1; cdr3_nt: TGCGCCAGCAGTCCGGGACAGTACTATGGCTACACCTTC; cdr3_aa: CASSPGQYYGYTF
j_call: TRBJ2-7; d_call: TRBD1; clone_size: NA; v_call: TRBV7-2; cdr3_nt: TGTGCCAGCAGCTTAGGGCCGGGACAGAGAAACGAGCAGTACTTC; cdr3_aa: CASSLGPGQRNEQYF
j_call: TRBJ1-5; d_call: TRBD1; clone_size: many; v_call: TRBV27; cdr3_nt: TGTGCCAGCAGTTTCTCGACAGGGGACCAGCCCCAGCATTTT; cdr3_aa: CASSFSTGDQPQHF
j_call: TRBJ2-7; d_call: NA; clone_size: many; v_call: TRBV5-1; cdr3_nt: TGCGCCAGCAGCCCCCAGGGTTCCAACGAGCAGTACTTC; cdr3_aa: CASSPQGSNEQYF
j_call: TRBJ2-7; d_call: NA; clone_size: many; v_call: TRBV6-1; cdr3_nt: TGTGCCAGCAGGGGATGGGGGAACGTCGACGAGCAGTACTTC; cdr3_aa: CASRGWGNVDEQYF
j_call: TRBJ2-5; d_call: NA; clone_size: many; v_call: TRBV24-1; cdr3_nt: TGTGCCACCAGTGACTCTCTGGGCCGCCCGAAAGAGACCCAGTACTTC; cdr3_aa: CATSDSLGRPKETQYF
j_call: TRBJ1-2; d_call: NA; clone_size: NA; v_call: TRBV29-1; cdr3_nt: TGCAGCGTCGCGCGAGACCCGGGTGGCTACACCTTC; cdr3_aa: CSVARDPGGYTF
j_call: TRBJ2-5; d_call: NA; clone_size: NA; v_call: TRBV5-1; cdr3_nt: TGCGCCAGCAGCTTGGTTGGCTACCAAAAGACCCAGTACTTC; cdr3_aa: CASSLVGYQKTQYF
j_call: TRBJ2-3; d_call: NA; clone_size: NA; v_call: TRBV30; cdr3_nt: TGTGCCTGCCCGACACCCCAGGATGCGCAGTATTTT; cdr3_aa: CACPTPQDAQYF
j_call: TRBJ2-1; d_call: NA; clone_size: many; v_call: TRBV6-1; cdr3_nt: TGTGCCAGCAGTGAGATCTGGTTGGGCAATGAGCAGTTCTTC; cdr3_aa: CASSEIWLGNEQFF
j_call: TRBJ2-2; d_call: NA; clone_size: NA; v_call: TRBV7-2; cdr3_nt: TGTGCCAGCAGCTTAGCAGACACCGGGGAGCTGTTTTTT; cdr3_aa: CASSLADTGELFF
j_call: TRBJ2-6; d_call: TRBD1; clone_size: few; v_call: TRBV6-5; cdr3_nt: TGTGCCAGCAGTTACTCAGGGGGCAACGGGGCCAACGTCCTGACTTTC; cdr3_aa: CASSYSGGNGANVLTF
j_call: TRBJ1-1; d_call: TRBD1; clone_size: few; v_call: TRBV29-1; cdr3_nt: TGCAGCGTTGTGGGACAGATGAACACTGAAGCTTTCTTT; cdr3_aa: CSVVGQMNTEAFF
j_call: TRBJ2-5; d_call: TRBD2; clone_size: NA; v_call: TRBV12-3/TRBV12-4; cdr3_nt: TGTGCCAGCAGGGACGGGACTAGCGGGAATGAGACCCAGTACTTC; cdr3_aa: CASRDGTSGNETQYF
j_call: TRBJ1-1; d_call: NA; clone_size: many; v_call: TRBV30; cdr3_nt: TGTGCCTGGAGTGTCCAACTCCGGGAGAGAGCTTTCTTT; cdr3_aa: CAWSVQLRERAFF
j_call: TRBJ1-1; d_call: NA; clone_size: many; v_call: TRBV5-6; cdr3_nt: TGTGCCAGCAGCTGGGCAGCCCTGAACACTGAAGCTTTCTTT; cdr3_aa: CASSWAALNTEAFF
j_call: TRBJ1-2; d_call: NA; clone_size: many; v_call: TRBV7-9; cdr3_nt: TGTGCCAGCAGCGCCACTTCTTACGACTATGGCTACACCTTC; cdr3_aa: CASSATSYDYGYTF
j_call: TRBJ1-6; d_call: NA; clone_size: many; v_call: TRBV20-1; cdr3_nt: TGCAGTTCGCCCTCCCGAACCGCAAGCTCCTATAATTCACCCCTCCACTTT; cdr3_aa: CSSPSRTASSYNSPLHF
j_call: TRBJ1-1; d_call: NA; clone_size: NA; v_call: TRBV11-2; cdr3_nt: TGTGCCAGCAGCACACAAAAAGGAGGGTTGTCTGAAGCTTTCTTT; cdr3_aa: CASSTQKGGLSEAFF
j_call: TRBJ1-1; d_call: NA; clone_size: few; v_call: TRBV12-3/TRBV12-4; cdr3_nt: TGTGCCAGCATCTCCTGGGTGGGGGACACTGAAGCTTTCTTT; cdr3_aa: CASISWVGDTEAFF
j_call: TRBJ2-1; d_call: NA; clone_size: NA; v_call: TRBV20-1; cdr3_nt: TGCAGTGCTTCTCTGACCGAGAGGTCCTACAATGAGCAGTTCTTC; cdr3_aa: CSASLTERSYNEQFF
j_call: TRBJ2-1; d_call: TRBD2; clone_size: NA; v_call: TRBV6-5; cdr3_nt: TGTGCCAGCAGTTACGCGGGGGGGAGGTACAATGAGCAGTTCTTC; cdr3_aa: CASSYAGGRYNEQFF